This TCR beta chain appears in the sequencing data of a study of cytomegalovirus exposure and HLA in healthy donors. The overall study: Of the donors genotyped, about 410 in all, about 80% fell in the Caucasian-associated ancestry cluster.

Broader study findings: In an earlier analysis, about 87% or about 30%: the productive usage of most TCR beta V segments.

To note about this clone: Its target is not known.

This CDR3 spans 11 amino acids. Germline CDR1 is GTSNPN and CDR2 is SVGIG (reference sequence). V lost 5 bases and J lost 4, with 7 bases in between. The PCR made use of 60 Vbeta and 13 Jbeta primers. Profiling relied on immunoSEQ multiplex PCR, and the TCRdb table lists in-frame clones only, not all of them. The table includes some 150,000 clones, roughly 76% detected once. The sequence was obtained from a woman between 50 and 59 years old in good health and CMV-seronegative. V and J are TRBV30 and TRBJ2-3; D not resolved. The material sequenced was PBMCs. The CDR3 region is CAWVNSDTQYF. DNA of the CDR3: TGTGCCTGGGTTAATTCAGATACGCAGTATTTT. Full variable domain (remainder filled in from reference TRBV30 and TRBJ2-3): SQTIHQWPATLVQPVGSPLSLECTVEGTSNPNLYWYRQAAGRGLQLLFYSVGIGQISSEVPQNLSASRPQDRQFILSSKKLLLSDSGFYLCAWVNSDTQYFGPGTRLTVL.